This TCR beta chain came from a study of early T cells in non-severe SARS-CoV-2 infection. As for the study in general: Sequencing of unsorted whole blood was done on bulk RNA, leaving chains unpaired. General observations from the study: There was a bias toward anti-spike CD8 responses in VDJdb matching, which missed private and CD4 specificities.

In germline, CDR1 is MNHEY, CDR2 SVGEGT. The CDR3 spans 13 residues. V shed 6 bases and J shed 5 bases, with 13 bases lying between them. Via MiXCR, TCRdb re-called the 5' RACE reads, giving one row per CDR3 protein. The repertoire has approximately 60,000 distinct CDR3 sequences, 7% to 9.5% of them found once; the top ten carry 10% to 15%. This clonotype was detected only a few times. Antigen: not known. This sequence originates from an adult who was a healthcare worker with PCR-confirmed SARS-CoV-2 infection or an uninfected control (not recorded which). The material sequenced was whole blood, taken at baseline. The rearrangement joins TRBV6-2 or TRBV6-3 to TRBJ1-1; possible D gene TRBD1, 6 bases. The CDR3 DNA sequence: TGTGCCAGCAGCAGCAGGGGACGAACTGAAGCTTTCTTT. This gives the protein CASSSRGRTEAFF.